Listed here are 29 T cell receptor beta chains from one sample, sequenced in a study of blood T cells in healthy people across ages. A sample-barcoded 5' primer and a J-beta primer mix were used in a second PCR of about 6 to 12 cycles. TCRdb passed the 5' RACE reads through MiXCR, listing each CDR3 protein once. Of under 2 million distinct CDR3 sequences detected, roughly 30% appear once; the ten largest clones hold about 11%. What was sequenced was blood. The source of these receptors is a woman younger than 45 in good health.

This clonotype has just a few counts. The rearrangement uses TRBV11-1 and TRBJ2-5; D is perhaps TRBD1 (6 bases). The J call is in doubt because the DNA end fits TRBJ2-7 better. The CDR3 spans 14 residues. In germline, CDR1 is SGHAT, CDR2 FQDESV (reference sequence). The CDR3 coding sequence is TGTGCCAGCAGCCATTGGGACATCGGGAACGAGCAGTACTTC. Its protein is CASSHWDIGNEQYF.

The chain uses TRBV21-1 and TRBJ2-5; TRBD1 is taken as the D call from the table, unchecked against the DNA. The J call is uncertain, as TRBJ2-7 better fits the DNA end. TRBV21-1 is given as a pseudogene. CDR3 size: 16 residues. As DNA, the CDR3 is TGTGCCAGCAGCAAAGGACAGGTATCCCCCTTAGGCGAGCAGTACTTC. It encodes CASSKGQVSPLGEQYF.

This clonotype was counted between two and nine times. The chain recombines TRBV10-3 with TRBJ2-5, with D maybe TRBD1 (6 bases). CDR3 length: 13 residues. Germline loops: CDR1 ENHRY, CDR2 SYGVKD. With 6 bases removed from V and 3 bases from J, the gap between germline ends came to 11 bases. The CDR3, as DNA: TGTGCCATCAGGGGGACATCGAAAGAGACCCAGTACTTC. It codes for CAIRGTSKETQYF.

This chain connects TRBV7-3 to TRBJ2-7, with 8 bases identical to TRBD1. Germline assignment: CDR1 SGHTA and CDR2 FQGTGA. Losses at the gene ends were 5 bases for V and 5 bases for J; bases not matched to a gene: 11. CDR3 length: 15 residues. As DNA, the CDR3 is TGTGCCAGCAGCGTAGCAGGGGGCGAGGCGAACGAGCAGTACTTC. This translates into CASSVAGGEANEQYF.

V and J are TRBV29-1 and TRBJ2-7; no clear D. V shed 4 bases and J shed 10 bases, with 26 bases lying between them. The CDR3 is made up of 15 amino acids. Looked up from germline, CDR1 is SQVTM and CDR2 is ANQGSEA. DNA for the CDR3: TGCAGCGTTGTAGATCCCACAAAAGGCGGAGAGATCCAGTACTTC. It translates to CSVVDPTKGGEIQYF.

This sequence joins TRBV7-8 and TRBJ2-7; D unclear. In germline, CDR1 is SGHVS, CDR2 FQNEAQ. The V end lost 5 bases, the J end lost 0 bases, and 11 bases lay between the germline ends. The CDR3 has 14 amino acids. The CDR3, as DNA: TGTGCCAGCAGCCCCACGACTCACTCCTACGAGCAGTACTTC. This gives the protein CASSPTTHSYEQYF. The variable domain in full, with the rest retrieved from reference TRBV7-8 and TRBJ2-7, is GAGVSQSPRYKVAKRGQDVALRCDPISGHVSLFWYQQALGQGPEFLTYFQNEAQLDKSGLPSDRFFAERPEGSVSTLKIQRTQQEDSAVYLCASSPTTHSYEQYFGPGTRLTVT.

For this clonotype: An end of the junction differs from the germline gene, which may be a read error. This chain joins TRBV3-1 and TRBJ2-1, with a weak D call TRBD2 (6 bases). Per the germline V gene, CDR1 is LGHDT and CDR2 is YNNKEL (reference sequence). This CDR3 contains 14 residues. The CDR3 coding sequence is TGTGCCTGCAGCCAGCGACTAGTGCGCAACGAGCAGTTCTTC. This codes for CACSQRLVRNEQFF.

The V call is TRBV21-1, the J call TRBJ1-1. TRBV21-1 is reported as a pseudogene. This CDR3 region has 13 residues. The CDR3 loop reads CASSKDGDTEAFF. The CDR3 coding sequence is TGTGCCAGCAGCAAAGACGGAGACACTGAAGCTTTCTTT.

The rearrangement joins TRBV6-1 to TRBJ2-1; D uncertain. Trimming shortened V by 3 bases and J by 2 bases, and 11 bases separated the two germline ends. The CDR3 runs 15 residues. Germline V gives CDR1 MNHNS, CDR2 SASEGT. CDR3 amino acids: CASSDLVSPYNEQFF. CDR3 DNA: TGTGCCAGCAGTGATCTAGTCTCGCCCTACAATGAGCAGTTCTTC.

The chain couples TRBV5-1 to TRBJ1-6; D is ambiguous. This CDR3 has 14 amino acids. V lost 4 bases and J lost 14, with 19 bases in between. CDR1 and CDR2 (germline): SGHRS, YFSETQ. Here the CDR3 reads CASSPDGLFGTLHF. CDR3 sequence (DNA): TGCGCCAGCAGCCCGGACGGGTTGTTCGGGACCCTCCACTTT.

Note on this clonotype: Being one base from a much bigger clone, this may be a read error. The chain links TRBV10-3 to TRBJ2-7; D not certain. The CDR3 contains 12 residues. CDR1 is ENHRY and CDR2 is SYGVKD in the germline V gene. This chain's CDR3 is CVISASGYEQYF. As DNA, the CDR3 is TGTGTCATCAGTGCTTCTGGGTACGAGCAGTACTTC.

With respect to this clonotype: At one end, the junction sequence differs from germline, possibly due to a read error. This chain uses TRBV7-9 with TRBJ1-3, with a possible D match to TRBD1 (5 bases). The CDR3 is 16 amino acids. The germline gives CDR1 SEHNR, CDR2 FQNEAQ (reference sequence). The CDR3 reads CASSLITGNSGSTIYF. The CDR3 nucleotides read TGTGCCAGCAGCTTGATTACAGGAAACTCTGGAAGCACCATATATTTT.

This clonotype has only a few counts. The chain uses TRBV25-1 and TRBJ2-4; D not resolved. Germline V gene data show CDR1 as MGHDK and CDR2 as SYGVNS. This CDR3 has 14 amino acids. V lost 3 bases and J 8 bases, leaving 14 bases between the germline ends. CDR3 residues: CASSEGIGFDIQYF. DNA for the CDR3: TGTGCCAGCAGTGAGGGAATTGGATTCGACATTCAGTACTTC.

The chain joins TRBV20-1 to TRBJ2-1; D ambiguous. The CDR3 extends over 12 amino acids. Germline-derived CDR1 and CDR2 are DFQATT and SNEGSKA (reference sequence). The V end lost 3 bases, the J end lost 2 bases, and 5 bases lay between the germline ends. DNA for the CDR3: TGCAGTGCTAGCTCCACCTACAATGAGCAGTTCTTC. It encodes CSASSTYNEQFF.

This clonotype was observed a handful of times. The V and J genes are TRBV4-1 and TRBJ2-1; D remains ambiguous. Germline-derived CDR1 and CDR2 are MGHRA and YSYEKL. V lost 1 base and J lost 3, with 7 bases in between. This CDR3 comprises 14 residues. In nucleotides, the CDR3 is TGCGCCAGCAGCCAAGGGGTGGGCTACAATGAGCAGTTCTTC. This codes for CASSQGVGYNEQFF.

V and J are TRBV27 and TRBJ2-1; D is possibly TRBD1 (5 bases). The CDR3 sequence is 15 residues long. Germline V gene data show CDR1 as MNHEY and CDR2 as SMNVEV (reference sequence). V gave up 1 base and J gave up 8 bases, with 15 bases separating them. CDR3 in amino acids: CASSLLGQGKDEQFF. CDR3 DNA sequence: TGTGCCAGCAGTTTATTAGGCCAGGGCAAGGATGAGCAGTTCTTC.

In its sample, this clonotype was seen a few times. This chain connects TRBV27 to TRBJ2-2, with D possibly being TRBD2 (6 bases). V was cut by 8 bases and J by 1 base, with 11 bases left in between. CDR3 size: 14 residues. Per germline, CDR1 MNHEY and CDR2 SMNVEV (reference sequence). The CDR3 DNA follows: TGTGCCAGCTGTAGCGGAAGGAACACCGGGGAGCTGTTTTTT. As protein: CASCSGRNTGELFF.

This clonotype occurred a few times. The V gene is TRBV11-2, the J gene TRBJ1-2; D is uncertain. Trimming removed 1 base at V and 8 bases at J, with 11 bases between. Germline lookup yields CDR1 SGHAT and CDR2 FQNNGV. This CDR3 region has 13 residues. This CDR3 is CASSLGSAWGYTF. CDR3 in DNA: TGTGCCAGCAGCTTAGGGTCAGCCTGGGGCTACACCTTC.

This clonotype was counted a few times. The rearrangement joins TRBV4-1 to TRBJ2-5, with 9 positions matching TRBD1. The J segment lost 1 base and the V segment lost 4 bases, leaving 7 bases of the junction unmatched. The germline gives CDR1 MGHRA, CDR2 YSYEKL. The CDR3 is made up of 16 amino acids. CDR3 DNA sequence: TGCGCCAGCAGCCGGGGGACAGGGAGAATCCAAGAGACCCAGTACTTC. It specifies CASSRGTGRIQETQYF.

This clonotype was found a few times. CDR3 sequence reads: CAISEGQRPGEQYF. CDR3 DNA sequence: TGTGCCATCAGTGAAGGGCAGCGGCCGGGAGAGCAGTACTTC. The chain couples TRBV10-3 to TRBJ2-7; tentatively, D is TRBD2 (5 bases). CDR1 and CDR2 (germline): ENHRY, SYGVKD. The CDR3 spans 14 residues. Trimming took 3 bases from V and 7 from J, leaving 16 bases between them.

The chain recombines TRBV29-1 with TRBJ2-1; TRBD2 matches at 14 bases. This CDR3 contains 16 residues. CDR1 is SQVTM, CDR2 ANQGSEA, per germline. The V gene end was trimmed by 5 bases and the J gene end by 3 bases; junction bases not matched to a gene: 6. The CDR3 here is CSVTGTSGRGYNEQFF. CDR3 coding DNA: TGCAGCGTTACCGGGACTAGCGGGAGAGGCTACAATGAGCAGTTCTTC.

Here the CDR3 DNA reads TGTGCCAGCAGCCGAAGACTAACTCAAGAGACCCAGTACTTC. As protein: CASSRRLTQETQYF. The chain recombines TRBV7-6 with TRBJ2-5; weak D call: TRBD2 (5 bases). Deletions cut 5 bases from V and 2 bases from J, with 12 bases between. CDR1 SGHVS and CDR2 FNYEAQ come from the germline V gene. CDR3 size: 14 residues.

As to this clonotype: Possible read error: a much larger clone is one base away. The CDR3 sequence is CASSLLGMSTEAFF. In DNA form, the CDR3 reads TGTGCCAGCAGCCTACTGGGGATGAGCACTGAAGCTTTCTTT. This chain links TRBV7-9 with TRBJ1-1; D remains ambiguous. This CDR3 is 14 amino acids long. CDR1 is SEHNR and CDR2 is FQNEAQ in the germline V gene (reference sequence). V dropped 5 bases and J dropped 4 bases, with 14 bases sitting between them.

The CDR3 DNA reads TGCGCCAGCAGCCCCTCGGTGGGGAACTATGGCTACACCTTC. This sequence encodes CASSPSVGNYGYTF. This chain joins TRBV4-1 and TRBJ1-2; D unclear. CDR1 MGHRA and CDR2 YSYEKL come from the germline V gene. The V end lost 4 bases, the J end lost 2 bases, and 11 bases lay between the germline ends. The length of the CDR3 is 14 residues.

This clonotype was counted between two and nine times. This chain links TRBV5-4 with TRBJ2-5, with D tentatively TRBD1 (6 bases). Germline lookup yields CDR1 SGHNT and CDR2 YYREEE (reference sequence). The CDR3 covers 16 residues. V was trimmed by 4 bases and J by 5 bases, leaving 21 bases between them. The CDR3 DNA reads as TGTGCCAGCAGCCTCTCGGGGACACCGAGAGGGGAGACCCAGTACTTC. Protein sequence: CASSLSGTPRGETQYF.

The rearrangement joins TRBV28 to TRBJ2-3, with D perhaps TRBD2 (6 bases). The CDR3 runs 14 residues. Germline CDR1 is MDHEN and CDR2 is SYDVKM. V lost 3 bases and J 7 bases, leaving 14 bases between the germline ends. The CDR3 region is CASSLEGLTYTQYF. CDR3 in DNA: TGTGCCAGCAGTTTGGAAGGACTAACTTATACGCAGTATTTT.

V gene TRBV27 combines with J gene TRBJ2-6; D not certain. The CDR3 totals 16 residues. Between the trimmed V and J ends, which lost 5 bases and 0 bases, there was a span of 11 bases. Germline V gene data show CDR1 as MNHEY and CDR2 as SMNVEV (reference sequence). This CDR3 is CASSPRPGSGANVLTF. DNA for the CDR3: TGTGCCAGCAGTCCCCGGCCGGGCTCTGGGGCCAACGTCCTGACTTTC. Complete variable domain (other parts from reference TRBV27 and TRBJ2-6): EAQVTQNPRYLITVTGKKLTVTCSQNMNHEYMSWYRQDPGLGLRQIYYSMNVEVTDKGDVPEGYKVSRKEKRNFPLILESPSPNQTSLYFCASSPRPGSGANVLTFGAGSRLTVL.

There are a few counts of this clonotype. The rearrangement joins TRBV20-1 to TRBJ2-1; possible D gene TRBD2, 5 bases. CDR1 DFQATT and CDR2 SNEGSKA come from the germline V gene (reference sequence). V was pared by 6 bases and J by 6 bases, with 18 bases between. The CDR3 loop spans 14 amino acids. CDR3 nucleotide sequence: TGCAGTGCCGTAGGTAGTAGCGTTTTCAATGAGCAGTTCTTC. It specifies CSAVGSSVFNEQFF.

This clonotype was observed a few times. CDR3 DNA sequence: TGCAGCGGTGACAGGGGGGACACTGAAGCTTTCTTT. It encodes CSGDRGDTEAFF. The chain carries TRBV29-1 and TRBJ1-1; TRBD1 aligns across 9 bases. The germline gives CDR1 SQVTM, CDR2 ANQGSEA. The CDR3 runs to 12 residues. V lost 7 bases to trimming and J lost 3 bases; unmatched junction nucleotides: 3. Complete variable domain (other parts from reference TRBV29-1 and TRBJ1-1): SAVISQKPSRDICQRGTSLTIQCQVDSQVTMMFWYRQQPGQSLTLIATANQGSEATYESGFVIDKFPISRPNLTFSTLTVSNMSPEDSSIYLCSGDRGDTEAFFGQGTRLTVV.